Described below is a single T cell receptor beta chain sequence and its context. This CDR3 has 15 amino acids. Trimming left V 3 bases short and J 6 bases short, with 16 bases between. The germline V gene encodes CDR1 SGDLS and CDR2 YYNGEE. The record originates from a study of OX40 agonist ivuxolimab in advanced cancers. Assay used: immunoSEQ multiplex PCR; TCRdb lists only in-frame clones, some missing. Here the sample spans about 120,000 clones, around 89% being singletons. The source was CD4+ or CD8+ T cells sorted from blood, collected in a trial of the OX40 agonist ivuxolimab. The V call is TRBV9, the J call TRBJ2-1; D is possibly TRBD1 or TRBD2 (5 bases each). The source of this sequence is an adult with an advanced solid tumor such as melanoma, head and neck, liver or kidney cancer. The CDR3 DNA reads TGTGCCAGCAGCGGGGGGACGGCGCTCGGCAATGAGCAGTTCTTC. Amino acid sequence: CASSGGTALGNEQFF. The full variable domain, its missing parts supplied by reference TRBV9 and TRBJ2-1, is DSGVTQTPKHLITATGQRVTLRCSPRSGDLSVYWYQQSLDQGLQFLIQYYNGEERAKGNILERFSAQQFPDLHSELNLSSLELGDSALYFCASSGGTALGNEQFFGPGTRLTVL.